This T cell receptor beta chain was recorded in a study of T cell repertoires in cytomegalovirus infection. As for the study in general: Carrying CMV and the relevant HLA type showed in public TCR beta signatures. Study-wide results and caveats: People with CMV and the relevant HLA were identified by cumulative public TCR beta family frequency.

Germline V gives CDR1 SGHVS, CDR2 FQNEAQ. Trimming removed 0 bases from V and 4 bases from J, with 6 bases in between. The CDR3 is 13 residues long. This clonotype appeared many times. Its antigen remains unknown. TCRdb recomputed calls from the reads with MiXCR, one row per CDR3 protein. There are approximately 910,000 distinct CDR3 sequences in the sample; around 32% occur only once, and 13% lies in the top ten. J is TRBJ1-2 and V is TRBV7-8; D is ambiguous. Here the sequenced sample was cultured CD8+ T cells from PBMCs, taken from culture after CMV antigen stimulation. The sequence was collected from a human donor in good health (CMV status not recorded). Some clones in this sample may be carry-over from other donors' samples. CDR3 protein: CASSLASSYGYTF. The CDR3 DNA is TGTGCCAGCAGCTTAGCCTCGTCCTATGGCTACACCTTC. The variable domain in full, completed from reference TRBV7-8 and TRBJ1-2, reads GAGVSQSPRYKVAKRGQDVALRCDPISGHVSLFWYQQALGQGPEFLTYFQNEAQLDKSGLPSDRFFAERPEGSVSTLKIQRTQQEDSAVYLCASSLASSYGYTFGSGTRLTVV.